The source of this T cell receptor beta chain is a study of blood T cell repertoires in COVID-19. The CDR3 is 18 amino acids. V lost 0 bases and J lost 2, with 19 bases in between. Per germline, CDR1 KGHDR and CDR2 SFDVKD. The table came from immunoSEQ multiplex PCR; TCRdb's copy has only in-frame clones and leaves some out. Here the sample spans 70,000 or so clones, about 85% being singletons. This chain connects TRBV24-1 to TRBJ2-7; D is unresolved. The sample was peripheral blood. This TCR was sampled from a man older than 75 with acute or convalescent COVID-19. CDR3 coding DNA: TGTGCCACCAGTGATTTGGAATCTGATGGCAACCCCACCTACGAGCAGTACTTC. It translates to CATSDLESDGNPTYEQYF.